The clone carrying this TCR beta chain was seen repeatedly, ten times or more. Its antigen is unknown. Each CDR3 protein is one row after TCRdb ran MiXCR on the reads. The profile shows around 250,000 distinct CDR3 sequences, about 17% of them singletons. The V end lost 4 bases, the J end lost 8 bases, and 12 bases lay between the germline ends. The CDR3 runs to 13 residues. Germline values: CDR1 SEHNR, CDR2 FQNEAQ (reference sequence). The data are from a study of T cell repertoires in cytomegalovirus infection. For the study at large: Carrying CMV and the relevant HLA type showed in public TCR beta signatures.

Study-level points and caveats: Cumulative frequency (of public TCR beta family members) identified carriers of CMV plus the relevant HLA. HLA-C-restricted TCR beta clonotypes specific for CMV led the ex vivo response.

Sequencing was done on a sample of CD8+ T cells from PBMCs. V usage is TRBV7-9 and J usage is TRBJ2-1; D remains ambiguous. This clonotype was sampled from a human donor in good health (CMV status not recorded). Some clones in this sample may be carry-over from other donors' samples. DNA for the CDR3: TGTGCCAGCAGCTCAGACGGTGTCGATGAGCAGTTCTTC. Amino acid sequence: CASSSDGVDEQFF. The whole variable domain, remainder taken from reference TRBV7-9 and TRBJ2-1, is DTGVSQNPRHKITKRGQNVTFRCDPISEHNRLYWYRQTLGQGPEFLTYFQNEAQLEKSRLLSDRFSAERPKGSFSTLEIQRTEQGDSAMYLCASSSDGVDEQFFGPGTRLTVL.